These T cell receptor beta chains were read from a single sample in a study of T-cell reconstitution after alpha-beta-depleted transplantation in children. A single record per CDR3 protein comes from TCRdb applying MiXCR to the PCR reads. Counted here are 400,000 to 450,000 distinct CDR3 sequences, roughly 43% occurring once; the ten biggest clones make up about 30%. The sequencing here drew on PBMCs, taken before TCRalphabeta/CD19-depleted stem cell transplant. These receptors all come from a girl between 2 and 10 years old with aplastic anemia, due to receive a stem cell transplant. Each CDR3 is given with its conserved first and last residue. The D gene is left open where the match is weak. Expanded clones get a size class; other rows say once, few or many, or leave the size out.

17	.	TRBJ2-7	.	TRBV20-1	CSARDLDRRTRGYEQYF	TGCAGTGCTAGAGATCTGGACCGAAGAACTCGGGGCTACGAGCAGTACTTC
14	.	TRBJ2-2	.	TRBV29-1	CIGRETRDTGELFF	TGCATAGGACGTGAGACTAGAGACACCGGGGAGCTGTTTTTT
14	.	TRBJ1-4	.	TRBV28	CASRRQVQNEKLFF	TGTGCCAGCAGGAGACAGGTTCAAAATGAAAAACTGTTTTTT
17	TRBD2	TRBJ2-1	.	TRBV7-6	CASSLGGSGRSYNEQFF	TGTGCCAGCAGCTTAGGTGGTAGCGGGAGGTCGTACAATGAGCAGTTCTTC
14	TRBD2	TRBJ2-5	once	TRBV20-1	CSGQLAGHQETQYF	TGCAGTGGCCAACTAGCGGGGCACCAAGAGACCCAGTACTTC
11	.	TRBJ2-5	many	TRBV10-2	CASSDQETQYF	TGCGCCAGCAGTGACCAAGAGACCCAGTACTTC
14	.	TRBJ1-3	.	TRBV7-3	CASRQTGSGNTIYF	TGTGCCAGCAGACAAACAGGCTCTGGAAACACCATATATTTT
13	.	TRBJ2-7	.	TRBV20-1	CSARLDRDYEQYF	TGCAGTGCTAGATTGGACAGAGACTACGAGCAGTACTTC
13	.	TRBJ1-1	.	TRBV6-1	CASTSTGNTEAFF	TGTGCCAGCACCTCAACAGGTAACACTGAAGCTTTCTTT
16	.	TRBJ2-2	.	TRBV7-3	CASSLTVASGTGELFF	TGTGCCAGCAGCTTAACGGTAGCGAGTGGGACCGGGGAGCTGTTTTTT
16	.	TRBJ2-7	.	TRBV9	CASSVGPSELNYEQYF	TGTGCCAGCAGCGTAGGCCCCTCGGAGTTGAACTACGAGCAGTACTTC
13	TRBD1	TRBJ1-1	many	TRBV12-3/TRBV12-4	CASSHTGDTEAFF	TGTGCCAGCAGTCATACAGGGGACACTGAAGCTTTCTTT
15	.	TRBJ1-5	.	TRBV20-1	CSASPWDGGNQPQHF	TGCAGTGCTAGCCCCTGGGACGGTGGCAATCAGCCCCAGCATTTT